The present T cell receptor (beta chain) was sequenced within a study of blood T cell repertoires in COVID-19. The protocol was immunoSEQ multiplex PCR, while the TCRdb copy is restricted to in-frame clones and leaves out a portion. The data hold 140,000 or so clones, with about three quarters observed a single time. Germline values: CDR1 SEHNR, CDR2 FQNEAQ (reference sequence). The CDR3 loop spans 14 amino acids. V gave up 7 bases and J gave up 5 bases; unmatched junction bases: 10. What was sequenced was peripheral blood. This sequence joins TRBV7-9 and TRBJ1-2; 7 bases align to TRBD1. This TCR was sampled from a woman aged 60-70 years with acute or convalescent COVID-19. DNA of the CDR3: TGTGCCAGCATCCCTACAGGGGAGTATTATGGCTACACCTTC. Its protein product is CASIPTGEYYGYTF.